The 29 T cell receptor beta chains below all came from one sample that was sequenced in a study of CD8+CD57+ T cells in acquired aplastic anemia. It was patients with CD8+CD57+ cell expansion by flow cytometry who were chosen for sequencing. Profiling of TCR beta VDJ combinations and CDR3 sequences used genomic DNA as template. TCRdb reanalysed the reads using MiXCR and keeps one entry per CDR3 protein. The profile shows some 170,000 distinct CDR3 sequences, 45% to 55% of them singletons. What was sequenced was sorted CD4+, CD8+, or CD8+CD57+ T cells (not recorded which) from PBMCs. The source of these receptors is a human donor with aplastic anemia.

CDR3 sequence: CASAPGLAGGMYEQYF. The DNA for the CDR3 is TGTGCCAGCGCACCGGGACTAGCGGGGGGGATGTACGAGCAGTACTTC. The chain has TRBV6-1 and TRBJ2-7; 16 bases line up with TRBD2. V trimming: 8 bases; J trimming: 4 bases; junction bases outside the gene matches: 8. The CDR3 runs 16 residues. Germline assignment: CDR1 MNHNS and CDR2 SASEGT.

V and J are TRBV4-2 and TRBJ2-7; 10 bases line up with TRBD1. Per the germline V gene, CDR1 is LGHNA and CDR2 is YNFKEQ. V lost 4 bases and J lost 6; bases outside the gene matches: 15. The CDR3 covers 17 residues. In DNA, the CDR3 is TGTGCCAGCAGCCTCGAGACAGGGGGCCTAAGCCCGGGCGAGCAGTACTTC. Amino acid sequence: CASSLETGGLSPGEQYF.

In its sample, this clonotype was seen once. The CDR3 ends on some other residue instead of the conserved phenylalanine or tryptophan, so this is likely a read error. This chain links TRBV19 with TRBJ1-5; D is possibly TRBD1 (5 bases). Per germline, CDR1 LNHDA and CDR2 SQIVND (reference sequence). The CDR3 spans 14 residues. Here the CDR3 reads CAGSIGASNQPQHL. The CDR3 DNA sequence: TGTGCCGGTAGTATTGGGGCTAGCAATCAGCCCCAGCATCTT.

The rearrangement links TRBV9 to TRBJ2-1; unclear D gene. The CDR3 spans 12 residues. Per germline, CDR1 SGDLS and CDR2 YYNGEE. V was trimmed by 1 base and J by 5 bases, leaving 4 bases between them. The CDR3 sequence is CASSVQNNEQFF. The CDR3 DNA reads as TGTGCCAGCAGCGTACAGAACAATGAGCAGTTCTTC.

In its sample, this clonotype was seen a few times. The rearrangement links TRBV19 to TRBJ1-6; D remains unclear. V was trimmed by 7 bases and J by 8 bases, leaving 15 bases between them. CDR1 LNHDA and CDR2 SQIVND come from the germline V gene (reference sequence). The CDR3 length is 14 residues. CDR3 in amino acids: CASTDGYSYSPLHF. For the CDR3, the DNA is TGTGCCAGTACCGATGGGTACAGCTATTCACCCCTCCACTTT.

This clonotype was found once. The CDR3 reads CASTRLQGARGIQYF. For the CDR3, the DNA is TGTGCCAGCACTCGCTTACAGGGGGCGAGGGGCATTCAGTACTTC. V gene TRBV2 combines with J gene TRBJ2-4, with TRBD1 matching over 9 bases. There are 15 residues in the CDR3. V gave up 7 bases and J gave up 9 bases; unmatched junction bases: 13. Germline V CDR1 and CDR2: SNHLY, FYNNEI.

At least ten counts were recorded for this clonotype. The V gene is TRBV10-1, the J gene TRBJ2-1; TRBD1 aligns across 8 bases. V shed 7 bases, J shed 9 bases, and the junction held 2 bases outside the gene matches. Germline CDR1 is WNHNN and CDR2 is SYGVQD (reference sequence). This CDR3 comprises 11 residues. The CDR3 loop reads CASNDRGEQFF. The CDR3 DNA sequence: TGCGCCAGCAATGACAGGGGTGAGCAGTTCTTC.

This clonotype was seen at least ten times. The rearrangement links TRBV29-1 to TRBJ2-1; D is perhaps TRBD1 (7 bases). In germline, CDR1 is SQVTM, CDR2 ANQGSEA. Trimming stripped 2 bases from V and 3 bases from J, with 11 bases between. This CDR3 spans 14 amino acids. Written as DNA, the CDR3 is TGCAGCGTTGAAAGCAGGGGGGTCTACAATGAGCAGTTCTTC. Its translation: CSVESRGVYNEQFF.

This clonotype was observed a handful of times. V gene TRBV11-2 combines with J gene TRBJ1-6; D is unresolved. CDR3 length: 18 residues. CDR1 is SGHAT and CDR2 is FQNNGV in the germline V gene. V lost 0 bases to trimming and J lost 8 bases, with 20 bases between them. In DNA, the CDR3 is TGTGCCAGCAGCTTAGAACGTTTTGACCCTGATGGGTATTCACCCCTCCACTTT. It yields the protein CASSLERFDPDGYSPLHF. The full variable domain, completed using reference TRBV11-2 and TRBJ1-6, is EAGVAQSPRYKIIEKRQSVAFWCNPISGHATLYWYQQILGQGPKLLIQFQNNGVVDDSQLPKDRFSAERLKGVDSTLKIQPAKLEDSAVYLCASSLERFDPDGYSPLHFGNGTRLTVT.

This clonotype showed up many times. The chain links TRBV10-3 to TRBJ1-5, with 7 nucleotides matching TRBD1. J gave up 6 bases and V 4 bases, and 3 bases lay outside the gene matches. The V gene's germline CDR1 is ENHRY and CDR2 SYGVKD. There are 13 residues in the CDR3. This CDR3 is CAISATGFQPQHF. The CDR3 region has the DNA TGTGCCATCAGTGCGACAGGGTTTCAGCCCCAGCATTTT.

The gene calls are TRBV10-2 and TRBJ2-1; no firm D call. Trimming pared 4 bases from V and 6 bases from J, leaving 4 bases between. The CDR3 spans 11 residues. Germline V gives CDR1 WSHSY, CDR2 SAAADI. CDR3 coding DNA: TGCGCCAGCAGTGGGGGCAATGAGCAGTTCTTC. Amino acid sequence: CASSGGNEQFF.

CDR3 loop: CASRYSSYNEQFF. For the CDR3, the DNA is TGTGCCAGCAGATATTCCTCCTACAATGAGCAGTTCTTC. This chain links TRBV11-2 with TRBJ2-1; D is uncertain. Trimming took 6 bases from V and 0 from J, leaving 6 bases between them. Germline lookup yields CDR1 SGHAT and CDR2 FQNNGV. CDR3 length: 13 residues.

In this sample, this clonotype turned up once. The chain uses TRBV20-1 and TRBJ2-7, with 8 bases aligning to TRBD1. The CDR3 is 15 residues long. V was clipped by 3 bases and J by 0 bases; unmatched bases: 7. CDR1 and CDR2 from the germline V gene are DFQATT and SNEGSKA (reference sequence). The CDR3 DNA reads TGCAGTGCTAGGACCAGAGGGACAGGCTCCTACGAGCAGTACTTC. Translated: CSARTRGTGSYEQYF.

This rearrangement joins TRBV20-1 to TRBJ2-7; the match to TRBD2 covers 10 bases. CDR3 length equals 15 residues. Trimming at V came to 8 bases and at J to 2 bases, leaving 12 bases not matched to a gene. Germline assignment: CDR1 DFQATT and CDR2 SNEGSKA (reference sequence). Written as DNA, the CDR3 is TGCAGTTTGGGCGGTGGAGCGGGGGGGCCCTACGAGCAGTACTTC. This translates into CSLGGGAGGPYEQYF.

V usage is TRBV29-1 and J usage is TRBJ2-1; 7 nucleotides align to TRBD2. The CDR3 is 15 amino acids. The germline V gene has CDR1 SQVTM and CDR2 ANQGSEA. Unmatched junction bases numbered 10, after V lost 0 bases and J lost 8 bases. This CDR3 is CSVEDGLAVADEQFF. CDR3 bases: TGCAGCGTTGAAGATGGGCTAGCGGTGGCGGATGAGCAGTTCTTC.

The V gene is TRBV6-2 or TRBV6-3, the J gene TRBJ1-1, with 11 bases lining up with TRBD1. J was trimmed by 6 bases and V by 2 bases; bases with no gene match: 5. Germline values: CDR1 MNHEY, CDR2 SVGEGT. The CDR3 totals 15 residues. CDR3 protein: CASSYPRTGGPEAFF. The CDR3 DNA reads as TGTGCCAGCAGTTACCCCCGGACAGGGGGCCCTGAAGCTTTCTTT.

The rearrangement uses TRBV7-2 and TRBJ1-1; TRBD1 matches at 11 bases. The germline CDR1 and CDR2 sequences are SGHTA and FQGNSA. V lost 4 bases, J lost 7 bases, and 2 bases stayed unmatched. The CDR3 spans 13 residues. CDR3 protein: CASSWTGGGEAFF. The CDR3 coding sequence is TGTGCCAGCAGCTGGACAGGGGGCGGTGAAGCTTTCTTT.

V gene TRBV25-1 combines with J gene TRBJ2-1, with 11 bases fitting TRBD1. Germline V gene sequence: CDR1 MGHDK, CDR2 SYGVNS. The junction had 20 bases not matched to a gene; V was cut back by 7 bases and J by 9 bases. The CDR3 loop spans 18 amino acids. The CDR3 is CASTSGQGGATRRGEQFF. CDR3 nucleotide sequence: TGTGCCAGCACCTCGGGACAGGGGGGTGCTACTCGGAGGGGTGAGCAGTTCTTC.

This clonotype was recorded many times. The CDR3 region has the DNA TGTGCCAGCAGTTCGGGGACAGGAATTGAAAAACTGTTTTTT. Protein: CASSSGTGIEKLFF. The J gene is TRBJ1-4, the V gene TRBV12-3 or TRBV12-4, with 8 positions matching TRBD1. Losses at the gene ends were 4 bases for V and 7 bases for J; bases not matched to a gene: 5. The CDR3 has 14 residues.

As regards this clonotype: The junction differs from germline at one of its ends, possibly a read error. The chain uses TRBV7-8 and TRBJ1-1; TRBD1 matches 10 bases. The CDR3 is 13 residues long. CDR1 is SGHVS, CDR2 FQNEAQ, per germline. CDR3 nucleotides: TGTGCCAGCGGGGGACAGGGGAACACTGAAGCCTTCTTT. It yields the protein CASGGQGNTEAFF.

This chain connects TRBV19 to TRBJ1-1; possible D gene TRBD1, 5 bases. Between the trimmed V and J ends, which lost 5 bases and 4 bases, there was a span of 11 bases. CDR3 length: 13 amino acids. Germline V CDR1 and CDR2: LNHDA, SQIVND (reference sequence). CDR3: CASSRGLGTEAFF. As DNA, the CDR3 is TGTGCCAGTAGTCGGGGCTTGGGCACTGAAGCTTTCTTT.

This clonotype was picked up many times. The rearrangement links TRBV7-2 to TRBJ2-3; 15 nucleotides line up with TRBD2. V trimming: 5 bases; J trimming: 2 bases; junction bases outside the gene matches: 8. The CDR3 is 18 residues long. Germline lookup yields CDR1 SGHTA and CDR2 FQGNSA. As DNA, the CDR3 is TGTGCCAGCAGCCCAAGGGGGACTAGCGGGGGGTACACAGATACGCAGTATTTT. It is translated as CASSPRGTSGGYTDTQYF. The full variable domain, its missing parts supplied by reference TRBV7-2 and TRBJ2-3, is GAGVSQSPSNKVTEKGKDVELRCDPISGHTALYWYRQSLGQGLEFLIYFQGNSAPDKSGLPSDRFSAERTGGSVSTLTIQRTQQEDSAVYLCASSPRGTSGGYTDTQYFGPGTRLTVL.

This clonotype was observed at least ten times. V is TRBV9 and J is TRBJ2-5, with TRBD2 as a possible D gene (6 bases). Germline CDR1 is SGDLS and CDR2 is YYNGEE. This CDR3 has 14 residues. V lost 4 bases, J lost 5 bases, and 15 bases lay in between. In DNA, the CDR3 is TGTGCCAGCAGCCCATCCGGGGGATGGGAGACCCAGTACTTC. It specifies CASSPSGGWETQYF.

This clonotype has ten or more counts. The V call is TRBV7-2, the J call TRBJ2-3; D unresolved. The germline V gene encodes CDR1 SGHTA and CDR2 FQGNSA. Trimming cost V 6 bases and J 3 bases, with 19 bases left between them. The CDR3 has 16 residues. The CDR3 is CASRPKVGLGTDTQYF. The CDR3 DNA sequence: TGTGCCAGCAGACCTAAGGTCGGTCTGGGGACAGATACGCAGTATTTT. The entire variable domain, with the rest obtained from reference TRBV7-2 and TRBJ2-3, is as follows: GAGVSQSPSNKVTEKGKDVELRCDPISGHTALYWYRQSLGQGLEFLIYFQGNSAPDKSGLPSDRFSAERTGGSVSTLTIQRTQQEDSAVYLCASRPKVGLGTDTQYFGPGTRLTVL.

The table lists this clonotype with a few counts. This rearrangement joins TRBV18 to TRBJ1-4; 9 nucleotides agree with TRBD1. The V segment lost 6 bases and the J segment 7 bases; nucleotides outside the gene matches: 9. Germline CDR1 and CDR2: KGHSH and LQKENI. This CDR3 is 15 amino acids long. The chain's CDR3 is CASSPPGQGVEKLFF. Written as DNA, the CDR3 is TGTGCCAGCTCCCCTCCGGGACAGGGTGTTGAAAAACTGTTTTTT.

This clonotype was seen at least ten times. The chain has TRBV20-1 and TRBJ1-1, with 8 nucleotides matching TRBD1. After removal of 2 bases from V and 0 bases from J, the junction contained 2 bases not matched to a gene. The CDR3 extends over 14 amino acids. Germline V gives CDR1 DFQATT, CDR2 SNEGSKA (reference sequence). CDR3 sequence reads: CSARRQGMNTEAFF. In DNA form, the CDR3 reads TGCAGTGCTAGAAGACAGGGGATGAACACTGAAGCTTTCTTT.

This clonotype appeared many times. This chain connects TRBV6-1 to TRBJ2-3, with no clear D. V was cut by 4 bases and J by 0 bases, with 11 bases left in between. In germline, CDR1 is MNHNS, CDR2 SASEGT. The CDR3 runs to 15 residues. The CDR3 spells CASSVQTVSTDTQYF. The CDR3 bases are TGTGCCAGCAGTGTGCAGACGGTTAGCACAGATACGCAGTATTTT.

In DNA, the CDR3 is TGTGCCAGCAGCGATACCGGGACACCAAATGAAAAACTGTTTTTT. It translates to CASSDTGTPNEKLFF. The chain links TRBV9 to TRBJ1-4; maybe TRBD1 (6 bases). Germline V lookup: CDR1 SGDLS, CDR2 YYNGEE. The CDR3 has 15 residues. Trimming removed 3 bases at V and 5 bases at J, with 14 bases between.

V is TRBV20-1 and J is TRBJ2-7; 10 bases are a match to TRBD1. CDR3 size: 13 residues. The V gene end was trimmed by 4 bases and the J gene end by 5 bases; junction bases not matched to a gene: 5. Germline assignment: CDR1 DFQATT and CDR2 SNEGSKA (reference sequence). The CDR3 loop is CSAKTGGYDEQYF. In nucleotides, the CDR3 is TGCAGTGCTAAGACAGGGGGCTACGACGAGCAGTACTTC.